This T cell receptor beta chain was obtained from a study of T-cell reconstitution after alpha-beta-depleted transplantation in children. This clonotype occurred a few times. The germline gives CDR1 LGHNA, CDR2 YSLEER. The length of the CDR3 is 16 residues. The V and J ends lost 1 base and 0 bases respectively, with 10 bases between them. The TCRbeta library incorporated unique molecular identifiers. TCRdb reprocessed the PCR reads with MiXCR, giving one entry per CDR3 protein. The data hold about half a million distinct CDR3 sequences, with about 12% observed a single time. The V gene is TRBV4-3, the J gene TRBJ1-5; the D gene is possibly TRBD1 (5 bases). The receptor's source is a human donor who donated a stem cell graft to a child with combined immunodeficiency. Sample: PBMCs from the stem cell graft donor, taken from the stem cell graft. CDR3 amino acids: CASSQGNGGSNQPQHF. CDR3 nucleotide sequence: TGCGCCAGCAGCCAAGGGAACGGGGGTAGCAATCAGCCCCAGCATTTT.